The source of this T cell receptor beta chain is a study of blood T cell repertoires in COVID-19. As for the study in general: The United States, Italy and Spain provided the acute and convalescent COVID-19 samples. PBMCs, B-cell-depleted T cells, or T cells were the source of the cDNA or gDNA that made up the material.

Per the original methods: Nucleated cell counts were estimated from reference gene primer amplification. This table comes from immunoSEQ multiplex PCR, and its TCRdb copy is limited to in-frame clones, with some not included. The V and J calls and the clone size are those of that table, but D and trimming were determined from the DNA. The sample carries a few hundred thousand clones, 70% to 90% recorded once. Germline V gene data show CDR1 as SGHTA and CDR2 as FQGTGA. CDR3 length: 13 amino acids. V trimming: 4 bases; J trimming: 6 bases; junction bases outside the gene matches: 4. The sequence was obtained from a woman aged 45-65 years who had recovered from COVID-19. Sequences were obtained from peripheral blood. The chain carries TRBV7-3 and TRBJ1-1, with 8 bases fitting TRBD1. The CDR3, as DNA: TGTGCCAGCAGCTCTGGACAGGGCTCTGAAGCTTTCTTT. The encoded protein is CASSSGQGSEAFF.